The next 14 T cell receptor beta chains were all read from a single sample in a study of T-cell memory formation after mild COVID-19. TCRdb reanalysed the 5' RACE reads using MiXCR and keeps one entry per CDR3 protein. Here the sample spans about 470,000 distinct CDR3 sequences, around 27% being singletons. The specimen was PBMCs or a T cell subset sorted from them (not recorded which). These receptors came from an adult woman who had mild COVID-19 (a few samples of this study predate the infection). Cell type and time point are not known.

This clonotype was seen a handful of times. The chain carries TRBV9 and TRBJ2-1; 9 bases are shared with TRBD1. Germline V gene lookup returns CDR1 SGDLS and CDR2 YYNGEE. Trimming cost V 0 bases and J 8 bases; bases outside gene matches: 12. The length of the CDR3 is 17 residues. The CDR3 sequence: CASSVAGQGRLVDEQFF. The CDR3 DNA follows: TGTGCCAGCAGCGTAGCGGGACAGGGAAGGCTGGTGGATGAGCAGTTCTTC.

This clonotype was detected only a few times. V and J are TRBV7-3 and TRBJ2-1, with TRBD2 matching over 8 bases. The V segment lost 5 bases and the J segment 9 bases; nucleotides outside the gene matches: 9. This CDR3 spans 14 amino acids. The germline gives CDR1 SGHTA, CDR2 FQGTGA. CDR3 loop: CASSPGTRASEQFF. CDR3 DNA: TGTGCCAGCAGCCCTGGGACTAGGGCTAGTGAGCAGTTCTTC. Full variable domain (outside the CDR3, taken from reference TRBV7-3 and TRBJ2-1): GAGVSQTPSNKVTEKGKYVELRCDPISGHTALYWYRQSLGQGPEFLIYFQGTGAADDSGLPNDRFFAVRPEGSVSTLKIQRTERGDSAVYLCASSPGTRASEQFFGPGTRLTVL.

The genes are TRBV29-1 and TRBJ2-1, with 7 bases aligning to TRBD1. V was pared by 7 bases and J by 7 bases, with 10 bases of the junction left unmatched. The CDR3 has 13 amino acids. The germline gives CDR1 SQVTM, CDR2 ANQGSEA. CDR3: CSADRESGNEQFF. In nucleotides, the CDR3 is TGCAGCGCCGACAGGGAATCGGGGAATGAGCAGTTCTTC.

The V gene is TRBV12-3 or TRBV12-4, the J gene TRBJ2-7; TRBD1 aligns across 8 bases. The CDR3 has 15 residues. Unmatched junction bases numbered 11, after V lost 5 bases and J lost 5 bases. CDR3 in amino acids: CASSPRQGRLDEQYF. CDR3 bases: TGTGCCAGCAGTCCCAGACAGGGGCGGCTCGACGAGCAGTACTTC.

J is TRBJ2-7 and V is TRBV20-1, with D tentatively TRBD2 (5 bases). The CDR3 runs 15 residues. Trimming pared 0 bases from V and 1 base from J, leaving 13 bases between. Germline CDR1 reads DFQATT; CDR2 reads SNEGSKA (reference sequence). The CDR3 bases are TGCAGTGCTAGAGACGCGGGCGGCGATTCCTACGAGCAGTACTTC. Residues: CSARDAGGDSYEQYF.

This rearrangement joins TRBV7-2 to TRBJ2-6; the D is unclear. With 5 bases removed from V and 13 bases from J, the gap between germline ends came to 9 bases. This CDR3 spans 11 amino acids. Germline V CDR1 and CDR2: SGHTA, FQGNSA. The CDR3 nucleotides read TGTGCCAGCAGCACCCTTGGGGTCCTGACTTTC. This sequence encodes CASSTLGVLTF.

This sequence joins TRBV12-3 or TRBV12-4 and TRBJ1-2; TRBD1 is a possible D gene (6 bases). V gave up 3 bases and J gave up 3 bases, with 14 bases separating them. The CDR3 loop spans 15 amino acids. The CDR3 loop reads CASSLVGQSYYGYTF. The DNA for the CDR3 is TGTGCCAGCAGTTTGGTTGGACAGAGTTACTATGGCTACACCTTC.

The DNA for the CDR3 is TGTGCCAGCAGCGTATCCCTAGCTGGGAGCTCCTACAATGAGCAGTTCTTC. Translated, it gives CASSVSLAGSSYNEQFF. This chain uses TRBV9 with TRBJ2-1, with D maybe TRBD2 (5 bases). V lost 1 base and J 0 bases, leaving 14 bases between the germline ends. Germline CDR1 SGDLS, CDR2 YYNGEE. This CDR3 comprises 17 residues.

This clonotype was seen only a few times. The V and J genes are TRBV5-1 and TRBJ1-4; D perhaps matches TRBD1 (6 bases). The germline V gene encodes CDR1 SGHRS and CDR2 YFSETQ. The CDR3 is 16 residues long. Trimming removed 4 bases at V and 5 bases at J, with 18 bases between. Written as DNA, the CDR3 is TGCGCCAGCAGCACTGGAACGGGGGGCAGGAATGAAAAACTGTTTTTT. It yields the protein CASSTGTGGRNEKLFF.

The gene calls are TRBV15 and TRBJ2-1; possibly TRBD1 for D (5 bases). Germline lookup yields CDR1 LNHNV and CDR2 YYDKDF (reference sequence). The CDR3 contains 13 residues. V gave up 5 bases and J gave up 6 bases, with 11 bases separating them. The DNA of the CDR3 is TGTGCCACCAGCGCGCGAAGGGGCAATGAGCAGTTCTTC. This codes for CATSARRGNEQFF.

The chain recombines TRBV7-3 with TRBJ2-1; D gene ambiguous. Germline V lookup: CDR1 SGHTA, CDR2 FQGTGA. This CDR3 is 15 amino acids long. V lost 5 bases and J lost 6, with 17 bases in between. The CDR3 here is CASSKLGAGPNEQFF. The CDR3 DNA follows: TGTGCCAGCAGCAAGTTGGGTGCCGGGCCCAATGAGCAGTTCTTC.

This clonotype showed up just a few times. The chain joins TRBV24-1 to TRBJ2-2; TRBD1 matches 9 bases. This CDR3 is 15 amino acids long. After removal of 9 bases from V and 0 bases from J, the junction contained 4 bases not matched to a gene. From germline, CDR1 is KGHDR and CDR2 SFDVKD. CDR3 nucleotide sequence: TGTGCCACCTCCCGACAGGGGGCGAACACCGGGGAGCTGTTTTTT. This translates into CATSRQGANTGELFF.

The CDR3 here is CSVASGIQNEQFF. CDR3 in DNA: TGCAGCGTTGCGAGCGGGATACAAAATGAGCAGTTCTTC. The J gene is TRBJ2-1, the V gene TRBV29-1; 7 nucleotides align to TRBD2. Germline V gives CDR1 SQVTM, CDR2 ANQGSEA. Trimming removed 4 bases from V and 7 bases from J; junction bases left unmatched: 7. This CDR3 region has 13 residues.

J is TRBJ2-3 and V is TRBV4-2; D possibly corresponds to TRBD2 (6 bases). Trimming took 3 bases from V and 0 from J, leaving 7 bases between them. The CDR3 consists of 14 residues. CDR1 is LGHNA and CDR2 is YNFKEQ in the germline V gene. CDR3: CASSHGTSTDTQYF. In nucleotides, the CDR3 is TGTGCCAGCAGCCACGGGACTAGCACAGATACGCAGTATTTT.